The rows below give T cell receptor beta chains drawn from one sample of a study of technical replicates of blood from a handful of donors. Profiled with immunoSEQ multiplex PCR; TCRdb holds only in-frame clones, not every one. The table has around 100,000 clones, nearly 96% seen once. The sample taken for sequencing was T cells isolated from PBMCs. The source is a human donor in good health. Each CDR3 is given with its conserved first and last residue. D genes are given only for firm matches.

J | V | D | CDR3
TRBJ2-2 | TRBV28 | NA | CASSPMGALTGELFF
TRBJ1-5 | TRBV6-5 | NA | CATARAGQYQPQHF
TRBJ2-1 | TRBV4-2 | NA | CASSLRLRPQDEQFF
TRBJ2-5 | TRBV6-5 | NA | CASSYSAGTQYF
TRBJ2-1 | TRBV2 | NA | CATGDGGQQFF
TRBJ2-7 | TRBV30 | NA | CAWSPDSFSYEQYF
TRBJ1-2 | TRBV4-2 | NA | CASSQGGQNRGYTF
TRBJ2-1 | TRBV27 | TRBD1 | CASSLSQGANEQFF
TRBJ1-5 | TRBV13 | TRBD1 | CASSQRTGGNRGQPQHF
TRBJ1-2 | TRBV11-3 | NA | CASSLRLGTEGYTF
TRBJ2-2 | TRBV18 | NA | CASSPDTPGELFF
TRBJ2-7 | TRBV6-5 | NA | CATQTTDSSYEQYF
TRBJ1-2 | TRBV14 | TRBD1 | CASSQDVVRGQGYTF
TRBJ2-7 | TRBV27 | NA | CASSFGGSSLYGGYEQYF
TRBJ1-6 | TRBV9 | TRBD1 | CASSVGQGAYNSPLHF
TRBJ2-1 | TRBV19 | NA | CASSAVVLGMNEQFF
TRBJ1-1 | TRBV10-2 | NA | CASSQGGNTEAFF
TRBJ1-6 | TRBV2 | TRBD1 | CASSQDRAQSPLHF
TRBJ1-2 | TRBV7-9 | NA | CASSLAGRGGYGYTF
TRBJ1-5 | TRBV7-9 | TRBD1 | CASSAQGNSNQPQHF
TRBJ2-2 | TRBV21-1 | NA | CASSKGVVAGGQAGELFF
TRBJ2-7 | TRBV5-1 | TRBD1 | CASSRDRRSYEQYF
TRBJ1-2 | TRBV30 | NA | CAWRYQGGRANYGYTF
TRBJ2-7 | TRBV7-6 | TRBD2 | CASSWDRTSQTYEQYF